Below, one TCR beta chain is given with its context. What it recognizes is unknown. The data were taken from a study of cytomegalovirus exposure and HLA in healthy donors. Study results and caveats: While the bulk of TCR sequences proved rare, some public TCRs turned up in many donors.

Germline CDR1 reads MGHRA; CDR2 reads YSYEKL. J gave up 2 bases and V 3 bases, and 2 bases lay outside the gene matches. The CDR3 spans 14 residues. It was with 60 Vbeta and 13 Jbeta primers that the PCR ran. Repertoires were generated with immunoSEQ multiplex PCR, while TCRdb's copy carries only in-frame clones and drops some. The repertoire includes around 110,000 clones, roughly four fifths of them detected once, and 1.5% to 2% sits in the top ten. The receptor was derived from a man aged 50-60 years in good health and CMV-seronegative. The sample consisted of PBMCs. This chain links TRBV4-1 with TRBJ2-7; 9 positions agree with TRBD1. CDR3 loop: CASSHDRGAYEQYV. CDR3 DNA sequence: TGCGCCAGCAGCCACGACAGGGGGGCCTACGAGCAGTACGTC.